This T cell receptor delta chain comes out of a study of gamma-delta chains in newborns, infants, children. Overall study: Innate gammadelta T cells reportedly expand polyclonally right after birth, driven by microbial exposure, per the title.

TCRdb fed the reads to CATT. The data show 700 to 800 delta-chain clones, over 0.8% seen once. V lost 1 base and J lost 0; bases outside the gene matches: 5. The germline gives CDR1 GEAIGNYY, CDR2 EKD. The CDR3 spans 18 residues. With respect to this clone: A far more abundant clone sits one base away, making this likely a read error.

Sequencing input: blood. The receptor comes from a child in good health. The chain is built from TRDV2 and TRDJ3; TRDD3 agrees at 7 bases. The CDR3 sequence: CACDTGGCDSWDTRQMFF. CDR3 DNA sequence: TGTGCCTGTGACACGGGGGGATGCGACTCCTGGGACACCCGACAGATGTTTTTC.